A selection of T cell receptor beta chains follows, all from one sample in a study of PD-1 blockade in mismatch repair-deficient tumors. Generated by immunoSEQ multiplex PCR, the TCRdb table keeps only in-frame clones and is missing some. The sample includes roughly 25,000 clones, more than 80% of them seen just once. Sequencing used peripheral blood, obtained 12 weeks after starting pembrolizumab. The receptor set was obtained from an adult with mismatch repair-deficient cancer. The CDR3 runs from the conserved cysteine through the conserved F or W. The D gene is left open where the match is weak. Only some rows state a clone size, as once, few, many or a class for expanded clones.

j_call d_call clone_size v_call cdr3_nt cdr3_aa
TRBJ2-5 TRBD2 once TRBV9 TGTGCCAGCAGCGCGGGAGGAACTTGGACCCAGTACTTC CASSAGGTWTQYF
TRBJ1-2 TRBD1 . TRBV30 TGTGCCTGGAGTGCGAACAGGGGGCATTATGGCTACACCTTC CAWSANRGHYGYTF
TRBJ1-2 . . TRBV28 TGTGCCAGCAGTCCCCAGACAAAGCTCTATGGCTACACCTTC CASSPQTKLYGYTF
TRBJ2-7 TRBD2 . TRBV18 TGTGCCAGCTCTCCAAGCGGGGGACTAGCCACCTACGAGCAGTACTTC CASSPSGGLATYEQYF
TRBJ2-5 . . TRBV7-3 TGTGCCAGCAGCTTAGGACCCCCTAAGACCCAGTACTTC CASSLGPPKTQYF
TRBJ1-2 . . TRBV7-8 TGTGCCAGCAGCTCCCCAAAGGGTGGCTACACCTTC CASSSPKGGYTF
TRBJ1-2 . . TRBV7-3 TGTGCCAGCAGCTTAGCTCAGGCTCCTAACTATGGCTACACCTTC CASSLAQAPNYGYTF
TRBJ2-7 TRBD2 . TRBV7-8 TGTGCCAGCAGCCCTAGCGGGAGGGGGGGCGAGCAGTACTTC CASSPSGRGGEQYF
TRBJ2-7 . . TRBV6-5 TGTGCCAGCAGTTACGGAGGCCCATCCTACGAGCAGTACTTC CASSYGGPSYEQYF
TRBJ2-7 . . TRBV5-1 TGCGCCAGCAGCTTGGGGCCTGGGGGTGCGACCTACGAGCAGTACTTC CASSLGPGGATYEQYF
TRBJ2-7 . few TRBV7-9 TGTGCCAGCAGCCGGAGTGTTACGGAGCAGTACTTC CASSRSVTEQYF
TRBJ1-4 TRBD1 . TRBV18 TGTGCCAGCTCGCGCGACAGGGATGCAACTAATGAAAAACTGTTTTTT CASSRDRDATNEKLFF
TRBJ2-7 . few TRBV19 TGTGCCAGTAGTATTCAACTGGGCCAAGAGCAGTACTTC CASSIQLGQEQYF
TRBJ1-2 . . TRBV6-6 TGTGCCAGCAGGGACCCTTCTTTCTATGGCTACACCTTC CASRDPSFYGYTF
TRBJ2-7 TRBD2 . TRBV4-1 TGCGCCAGCAGCCCTCAATGGACGGATCTAGCGGGAAGTTACGAGCAGTACTTC CASSPQWTDLAGSYEQYF
TRBJ2-7 . . TRBV7-2 TGTGCCAGCAGCCGGGGATTATCCTCCTACGAGCAGTACTTC CASSRGLSSYEQYF
TRBJ2-5 . . TRBV6-5 TGTGCCAGCAGTTACGAGGGATCCCAAGAGACCCAGTACTTC CASSYEGSQETQYF
TRBJ2-5 . . TRBV11-2 TGTGCCAGCAGCTCCGGGAACCTCCTGGGAGAGACCCAGTACTTC CASSSGNLLGETQYF
TRBJ2-6 . . TRBV6-4 TGTGCCAGCTCACCGGGCGGAACTGGGGCCAACGTCCTGACTTTC CASSPGGTGANVLTF
TRBJ2-7 TRBD1 . TRBV7-2 TGTGCCAGCAGCGAACGACAGGGCAACTACGAGCAGTACTTC CASSERQGNYEQYF
TRBJ2-2 TRBD2 . TRBV11-3 TGTGCCAGCAGCCCCGGACTAGGATTCGGGGAGCTGTTTTTT CASSPGLGFGELFF
TRBJ2-6 TRBD1 . TRBV29-1 TGCAGCGCTGGGACAGGGGGTGGACATGGGGCCAACGTCCTGACTTTC CSAGTGGGHGANVLTF
TRBJ2-3 TRBD2 . TRBV6-1 TGTGCCAGCAGTGAACTAGCGGGAGCAGATACGCAGTATTTT CASSELAGADTQYF
TRBJ2-3 . . TRBV29-1 TGCAGCGTGGCTGACGCCACAGATACGCAGTATTTT CSVADATDTQYF
TRBJ2-1 . . TRBV2 TGTGCCAGCAGTGAATCGCGGGTATCCAATGAGCAGTTCTTC CASSESRVSNEQFF
TRBJ2-1 . . TRBV11-1 TGTGCCAGCAGCTTGATCAATGAGCAGTTCTTC CASSLINEQFF
TRBJ2-5 . . TRBV27 TGTGCCAGCAGTTTATTCGAGCAAGAGACCCAGTACTTC CASSLFEQETQYF
TRBJ2-3 . . TRBV7-9 TGTGCCAGCACCGCAGAGGGGTTACCGGGAGATACGCAGTATTTT CASTAEGLPGDTQYF
TRBJ2-5 . . TRBV4-1 TGCGCCAGCAGCCAAGCGGGAGAGACCCAGTACTTC CASSQAGETQYF
TRBJ2-7 . . TRBV6-1 TGTGCCAGCAGTGGCCGGGCCTTAAGTTCCTACGAGCAGTACTTC CASSGRALSSYEQYF
TRBJ1-1 TRBD1 once TRBV11-3 TGTGCCAGCAGCGAGGACAGGGGGCCCGATACCACTGAAGCTTTCTTT CASSEDRGPDTTEAFF
TRBJ2-7 TRBD2 . TRBV18 TGTGCCAGCTCACCATCAAGGCGGGAGGACTACGAGCAGTACTTC CASSPSRREDYEQYF
TRBJ1-1 . . TRBV30 TGTGCCTGGGGCGAGCTCACCGGGGCCGAAGCTTTCTTT CAWGELTGAEAFF
TRBJ2-7 TRBD1 . TRBV28 TGTGCCAGCAGTTTGCGTGACAGGGTAGGCGAGCAGTACTTC CASSLRDRVGEQYF
TRBJ2-3 TRBD2 . TRBV4-1 TGCGCCAGCAGCCAAGGGCTGCCTAGCGGAGGCACAGATACGCAGTATTTT CASSQGLPSGGTDTQYF
TRBJ2-3 . . TRBV28 TGTGCCAGCAGTTTCGGACAGCTGGCCCCAGATACGCAGTATTTT CASSFGQLAPDTQYF